What follows are 4 T cell receptor beta chains derived from one specimen sequenced in a study of blood T cell repertoires in COVID-19. Clones were sequenced by immunoSEQ multiplex PCR, and TCRdb holds only the in-frame ones, with some missing. The sample records about 50,000 clones, about 82% being singletons. What was sequenced was peripheral blood. The receptors originated from a woman in her sixties with acute or convalescent COVID-19.

V and J are TRBV9 and TRBJ1-2; D is ambiguous. V lost 4 bases and J lost 5, with 24 bases in between. Germline V lookup: CDR1 SGDLS, CDR2 YYNGEE. There are 17 residues in the CDR3. Written as DNA, the CDR3 is TGTGCCAGCAGCTCAACGGGAGGGTCTCAGAGTCATTATGGCTACACCTTC. Translated: CASSSTGGSQSHYGYTF.

The chain links TRBV30 to TRBJ1-1; 8 positions match TRBD1. Germline lookup yields CDR1 GTSNPN and CDR2 SVGIG (reference sequence). J gave up 8 bases and V 4 bases, and 12 bases lay outside the gene matches. CDR3 length: 14 amino acids. CDR3 nucleotides: TGTGCCTGGACCCGACGGGCAGGGGGCACGGAAGCTTTCTTT. Amino acid sequence: CAWTRRAGGTEAFF.

This chain connects TRBV5-1 to TRBJ2-2; D uncertain. CDR3 size: 15 residues. V lost 4 bases and J lost 2, with 12 bases in between. Germline values: CDR1 SGHRS, CDR2 YFSETQ. In nucleotides, the CDR3 is TGCGCCAGCAGCCCCCCAACTCCTAACACCGGGGAGCTGTTTTTT. Its protein product is CASSPPTPNTGELFF.

This chain uses TRBV30 with TRBJ1-3; D gene ambiguous. The CDR3 extends over 13 amino acids. V gave up 3 bases and J gave up 3 bases, with 9 bases separating them. The germline V gene has CDR1 GTSNPN and CDR2 SVGIG (reference sequence). CDR3 bases: TGTGCCTGGAGCCCGACGGGTGGAAACACCATATATTTT. Residues: CAWSPTGGNTIYF. The whole variable domain, remainder taken from reference TRBV30 and TRBJ1-3, is SQTIHQWPATLVQPVGSPLSLECTVEGTSNPNLYWYRQAAGRGLQLLFYSVGIGQISSEVPQNLSASRPQDRQFILSSKKLLLSDSGFYLCAWSPTGGNTIYFGEGSWLTVV.